This T cell receptor beta chain stems from a study of response to subunit inactivated influenza vaccine. Study results and caveats: A suggestion made by the authors is that each seasonal influenza vaccination recruits few new T cells.

A single record per CDR3 protein comes from TCRdb applying MiXCR to the RT-PCR reads. The top ten clones hold 7.6% of a sample with hundreds of thousands of distinct CDR3 sequences, approximately 14% of them seen once. In this sample, this clonotype turned up a few times. What it binds is not known. This CDR3 has 16 amino acids. V was pared by 1 base and J by 5 bases, with 20 bases between. Looked up from germline, CDR1 is DFQATT and CDR2 is SNEGSKA (reference sequence). The receptor's source is a man aged 45-65 years who received an inactivated influenza vaccine. Sequenced material: PBMCs from blood, taken around two weeks before vaccination. The chain joins TRBV20-1 to TRBJ2-5; unclear D gene. The DNA of the CDR3 is TGCAGTGCTAGAGTTCCCACTCGGGTCTATATCGAGACCCAGTACTTC. Translated: CSARVPTRVYIETQYF.